One and the same sample provided the 18 T cell receptor beta chains below, sequenced in a study of CD8 T cells in Susac syndrome. RNA in amounts of roughly 0.45 to 1 ug was reverse transcribed with random hexamers. TCRdb used MiXCR to reprocess the immunoSEQ multiplex PCR reads, holding one entry per CDR3 protein. The table records about 120,000 distinct CDR3 sequences, 96% of them present only once. The specimen sequenced was CD4+ T cells from PBMCs. The receptors shown here come from a human donor with Susac syndrome.

This chain links TRBV20-1 with TRBJ1-5, with D unclear. CDR1 DFQATT and CDR2 SNEGSKA come from the germline V gene (reference sequence). The CDR3 covers 14 residues. The V gene lost 3 bases and the J gene lost 5 bases, with 14 bases spanning the gap. CDR3 amino acids: CSASPPRLDQPQHF. DNA of the CDR3: TGCAGTGCTAGTCCCCCCCGACTGGATCAGCCCCAGCATTTT.

The J gene is TRBJ1-5, the V gene TRBV19; D possibly corresponds to TRBD1 (5 bases). The CDR3 is 14 residues long. The germline gives CDR1 LNHDA, CDR2 SQIVND (reference sequence). V dropped 8 bases and J dropped 0 bases, with 11 bases sitting between them. The CDR3 spells CASQDRYSNQPQHF. The CDR3 bases are TGTGCCAGTCAAGACAGATATAGCAATCAGCCCCAGCATTTT.

About this clonotype itself: This is likely a read error, given that the CDR3 carries no conserved phenylalanine or tryptophan at its end. The chain couples TRBV9 to TRBJ2-7; D assignment may be TRBD1 or TRBD2 (7 bases each). The CDR3 length is 14 residues. Germline CDR1 reads SGDLS; CDR2 reads YYNGEE. The germline V and J ends were trimmed by 4 bases and 4 bases, with 15 bases remaining between them. For the CDR3, the DNA is TGTGCCAGCAGCCCAGGGGGGGGCAGGTACGAGCAGTACCTC. Protein sequence: CASSPGGGRYEQYL.

The chain couples TRBV20-1 to TRBJ2-3; D assignment may be TRBD1 or TRBD2 (6 bases each). The CDR3 sequence is 14 residues long. Germline CDR1 DFQATT, CDR2 SNEGSKA (reference sequence). With 4 bases removed from V and 3 bases from J, the gap between germline ends came to 14 bases. CDR3 residues: CSATGGLTTDTQYF. CDR3 DNA sequence: TGCAGTGCTACCGGGGGCTTAACGACAGATACGCAGTATTTT.

The rearrangement links TRBV5-4 to TRBJ2-5, with TRBD1 as a possible D gene (6 bases). Trimming stripped 0 bases from V and 5 bases from J, with 14 bases between. This CDR3 is 15 amino acids long. The germline CDR1 and CDR2 sequences are SGHNT and YYREEE (reference sequence). This chain's CDR3 is CASSLVWGPFETQYF. In DNA, the CDR3 is TGTGCCAGCAGCTTGGTGTGGGGGCCTTTTGAGACCCAGTACTTC.

This rearrangement joins TRBV20-1 to TRBJ1-1; maybe TRBD1 (6 bases). The CDR3 is made up of 15 amino acids. Trimming removed 1 base at V and 1 base at J, with 13 bases between. Germline V lookup: CDR1 DFQATT, CDR2 SNEGSKA (reference sequence). CDR3 nucleotides: TGCAGTGCTAGAGTAGGCACGGGGGCGAACACTGAAGCTTTCTTT. Protein sequence: CSARVGTGANTEAFF.

The chain is built from TRBV29-1 and TRBJ2-7; 10 positions agree with TRBD1. This CDR3 has 12 residues. CDR1 SQVTM and CDR2 ANQGSEA come from the germline V gene. J gave up 4 bases and V 7 bases, and 4 bases lay outside the gene matches. The CDR3 is CSGGQGKYEQYF. The CDR3 nucleotides read TGCAGCGGGGGACAGGGGAAGTACGAGCAGTACTTC.

This chain joins TRBV19 and TRBJ1-5; unclear D gene. The CDR3 runs to 14 residues. The germline gives CDR1 LNHDA, CDR2 SQIVND (reference sequence). The V gene lost 3 bases and the J gene lost 4 bases, with 10 bases spanning the gap. CDR3 coding DNA: TGTGCCAGTAGTATCGGCCCGGTTAATCAGCCCCAGCATTTT. Translated, it gives CASSIGPVNQPQHF. The full variable domain, its missing parts supplied by reference TRBV19 and TRBJ1-5, is DGGITQSPKYLFRKEGQNVTLSCEQNLNHDAMYWYRQDPGQGLRLIYYSQIVNDFQKGDIAEGYSVSREKKESFPLTVTSAQKNPTAFYLCASSIGPVNQPQHFGDGTRLSIL.

This clonotype was detected once. This sequence joins TRBV20-1 and TRBJ2-7; D unclear. Trimming stripped 2 bases from V and 5 bases from J, with 4 bases between. Germline V gene lookup returns CDR1 DFQATT and CDR2 SNEGSKA (reference sequence). The CDR3 contains 10 residues. The CDR3 nucleotides read TGCAGTGCTAGAAGAAACGAGCAGTACTTC. This codes for CSARRNEQYF.

The chain joins TRBV7-2 to TRBJ2-7; D is perhaps TRBD1 (6 bases). Trimming took off 2 bases at V and 6 bases at J, with 14 bases between the two ends. Germline V gene lookup returns CDR1 SGHTA and CDR2 FQGNSA. The CDR3 is made up of 14 amino acids. In DNA, the CDR3 is TGTGCCAGCAGCTTAAATCCAGGGGTGGGCGAGCAGTACTTC. Its translation: CASSLNPGVGEQYF.

V usage is TRBV30 and J usage is TRBJ1-4; D is unclear. Germline CDR1 reads GTSNPN; CDR2 reads SVGIG (reference sequence). V lost 4 bases to trimming and J lost 3 bases, with 15 bases between them. CDR3 length: 15 residues. CDR3 sequence (DNA): TGTGCCTGGAAGGTCAGCGGGCGGGCTAATGAAAAACTGTTTTTT. It specifies CAWKVSGRANEKLFF.

The chain has TRBV6-1 and TRBJ1-5; a weak D match, TRBD1 (6 bases). The ends were cut back, 7 bases at V and 1 base at J, with 17 bases in the middle. The germline gives CDR1 MNHNS, CDR2 SASEGT. The CDR3 sequence is 16 residues long. As DNA, the CDR3 is TGTGCCAGCACCCTCAGGGGTGTAAGGAGCAATCAGCCCCAGCATTTT. It is translated as CASTLRGVRSNQPQHF.

V is TRBV19 and J is TRBJ2-3; TRBD1 agrees at 8 bases. The trim removed 9 bases at V and 3 bases at J, leaving 2 bases unmatched. Germline V gene sequence: CDR1 LNHDA, CDR2 SQIVND (reference sequence). The length of the CDR3 is 12 residues. In nucleotides, the CDR3 is TGTGCCAGCAGGGACAGGACAGATACGCAGTATTTT. Its protein product is CASRDRTDTQYF.

This rearrangement joins TRBV30 to TRBJ1-1; no reliable D call. V was pared by 2 bases and J by 6 bases, with 10 bases between. CDR1 and CDR2 from the germline V gene are GTSNPN and SVGIG (reference sequence). The CDR3 has 12 amino acids. CDR3 amino acids: CAWSHGIPEAFF. CDR3 nucleotide sequence: TGTGCCTGGAGTCACGGGATCCCTGAAGCTTTCTTT.

The chain is built from TRBV20-1 and TRBJ2-7; D may be TRBD2 (5 bases). The CDR3 is made up of 13 amino acids. The ends were cut back, 0 bases at V and 1 base at J, with 7 bases in the middle. In germline, CDR1 is DFQATT, CDR2 SNEGSKA (reference sequence). The chain's CDR3 is CSARDTGSYEQYF. CDR3 DNA: TGCAGTGCTAGAGATACGGGATCCTACGAGCAGTACTTC.

The chain is built from TRBV12-3 or TRBV12-4 and TRBJ1-2; D not certain. V lost 6 bases, J lost 7 bases, and 9 bases lay in between. This CDR3 has 11 amino acids. CDR3: CASRNGVGYTF. The CDR3 DNA follows: TGTGCCAGCAGAAACGGGGTTGGCTACACCTTC.

The chain employs TRBV12-3 or TRBV12-4 and TRBJ1-5, with no clear D. There are 12 residues in the CDR3. V lost 4 bases and J lost 7, with 8 bases in between. CDR3 nucleotides: TGTGCCAGCAGTTCAAGGATCCAGCCCCAGCATTTT. Its translation: CASSSRIQPQHF.

The chain has TRBV28 and TRBJ1-4; 9 nucleotides line up with TRBD1. The CDR3 runs 15 residues. Germline V lookup: CDR1 MDHEN, CDR2 SYDVKM. V lost 5 bases, J lost 3 bases, and 4 bases stayed unmatched. The CDR3 region is CASSIDRGANEKLFF. The CDR3 DNA sequence: TGTGCCAGCAGTATAGACAGGGGGGCTAATGAAAAACTGTTTTTT. The full variable domain, rest sourced from reference TRBV28 and TRBJ1-4, is DVKVTQSSRYLVKRTGEKVFLECVQDMDHENMFWYRQDPGLGLRLIYFSYDVKMKEKGDIPEGYSVSREKKERFSLILESASTNQTSMYLCASSIDRGANEKLFFGSGTQLSVL.